Included here is one TCR beta chain sequence, with context. Its antigen is unknown. This sample is drawn from a study of cytomegalovirus exposure and HLA in healthy donors. Study observations and caveats: Some TCR beta chains (roughly 150 of them) were listed as cytomegalovirus-associated. First-cohort TCR clusters were later found to tend to co-occur in the 130 or so validation repertoires.

The donors were members of the validation cohort comprising approximately 110 subjects, separate from the roughly 680-subject first cohort. Assay: immunoSEQ multiplex PCR; the TCRdb copy retains only in-frame clones and omits some. The sample has hundreds of thousands of clones, 86% seen once. Material for sequencing was PBMCs. This clonotype originated in a woman under 30 in good health and CMV-seronegative.

The CDR3: CASSWGASGDQLSYEQYF. The CDR3 bases are TGCGCCAGCAGCTGGGGTGCTAGCGGGGATCAATTGTCCTACGAGCAGTACTTC. The chain has TRBV5-1 and TRBJ2-7; 9 bases are shared with TRBD2. V lost 3 bases, J lost 1 base, and 14 bases stayed unmatched. This CDR3 has 18 amino acids. Per germline, CDR1 SGHRS and CDR2 YFSETQ.